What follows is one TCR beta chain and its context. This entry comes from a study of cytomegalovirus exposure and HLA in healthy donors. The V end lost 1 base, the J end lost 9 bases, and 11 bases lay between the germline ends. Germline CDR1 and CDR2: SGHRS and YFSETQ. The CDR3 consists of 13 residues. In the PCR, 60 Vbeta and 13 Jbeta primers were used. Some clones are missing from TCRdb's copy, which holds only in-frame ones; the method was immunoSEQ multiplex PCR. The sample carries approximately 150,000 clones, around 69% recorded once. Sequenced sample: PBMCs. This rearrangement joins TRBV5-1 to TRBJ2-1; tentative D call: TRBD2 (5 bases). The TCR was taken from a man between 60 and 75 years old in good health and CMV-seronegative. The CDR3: CASSLPSRSEQFF. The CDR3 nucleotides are TGCGCCAGCAGCTTGCCTAGCAGGAGTGAGCAGTTCTTC.